This T cell receptor (beta chain) was recorded in a study of T-cell memory formation after mild COVID-19. Looking at the study overall: Clusters of TCRs were largely donor specific.

Amplification by 5'RACE using constant-segment primers produced TCR alpha and TCR beta cDNA libraries that carried sample barcodes and UMIs. Each CDR3 protein gets one entry after TCRdb re-called the 5' RACE reads with MiXCR. The sample has hundreds of thousands of distinct CDR3 sequences; less than 25% are singletons. This CDR3 comprises 16 residues. The V gene lost 3 bases and the J gene lost 0 bases, with 14 bases spanning the gap. The clonotype was recovered from an adult woman who had mild COVID-19 (a few samples of this study predate the infection). Cell type and time point are not known. Sequences were obtained from PBMCs or a T cell subset sorted from them (not recorded which). The chain couples TRBV12-3 or TRBV12-4 to TRBJ1-2; no reliable D call. CDR3 sequence: CASSFEAAGANYGYTF. DNA for the CDR3: TGTGCCAGCAGTTTTGAGGCGGCAGGCGCTAACTATGGCTACACCTTC.